The 27 T cell receptor beta chains presented below share a single source sample, sequenced in a study of shared clonotypes between healthy human individuals. Some clones are missing from TCRdb's copy, which holds only in-frame ones; the method was immunoSEQ multiplex PCR. The sample carries 2 million to 2.5 million clones, 93% recorded once. Sequencing was done on a sample of naive CD4+ T cells from PBMCs. Stated subset: CD45RA+ positively selected. These receptors were taken from a man aged 18 to 29 in good health. Some clones in this sample may be carry-over from other donors' samples.

This chain connects TRBV28 to TRBJ1-5; TRBD1 might be the D (6 bases). The CDR3 is made up of 15 amino acids. Germline values: CDR1 MDHEN, CDR2 SYDVKM. V lost 7 bases and J 2 bases, leaving 15 bases between the germline ends. Written as DNA, the CDR3 is TGTGCCAGCACTACCTCGGCAGGGGGCAATCAGCCCCAGCATTTT. This codes for CASTTSAGGNQPQHF.

V gene TRBV5-6 combines with J gene TRBJ2-2; no definite D call. V shed 4 bases and J shed 4 bases, with 5 bases lying between them. The CDR3 is made up of 12 amino acids. Looked up from germline, CDR1 is SGHDT and CDR2 is YYEEEE. CDR3 sequence: CASSTITGELFF. CDR3 DNA sequence: TGTGCCAGCAGCACCATCACCGGGGAGCTGTTTTTT.

Comments on this clone: In the same sample, other DNA sequences code for this CDR3. The chain employs TRBV15 and TRBJ2-7, with D perhaps TRBD1 (6 bases). The CDR3 length is 14 residues. The germline V gene encodes CDR1 LNHNV and CDR2 YYDKDF (reference sequence). V gave up 0 bases and J gave up 3 bases, with 9 bases separating them. CDR3 sequence (DNA): TGTGCCACCAGCAGAGAACAGGGTGGCTACGAGCAGTACTTC. Translation: CATSREQGGYEQYF. The whole variable domain, remainder taken from reference TRBV15 and TRBJ2-7, is DAMVIQNPRYQVTQFGKPVTLSCSQTLNHNVMYWYQQKSSQAPKLLFHYYDKDFNNEADTPDNFQSRRPNTSFCFLDIRSPGLGDTAMYLCATSREQGGYEQYFGPGTRLTVT.

This chain links TRBV19 with TRBJ2-1, with D hard to call. From germline, CDR1 is LNHDA and CDR2 SQIVND (reference sequence). The CDR3 consists of 17 residues. Trimming stripped 4 bases from V and 0 bases from J, with 16 bases between. Here the CDR3 reads CASSTYLDITSYNEQFF. The CDR3, as DNA: TGTGCCAGTAGTACCTACCTTGACATTACCTCCTACAATGAGCAGTTCTTC.

The chain combines TRBV30 with TRBJ2-3; 8 bases agree with TRBD2. V lost 3 bases, J lost 6 bases, and 5 bases stayed unmatched. Germline CDR1 and CDR2: GTSNPN and SVGIG (reference sequence). This CDR3 has 13 amino acids. The CDR3 bases are TGTGCCTGGAGCTCGGGAGGGCCGGATACGCAGTATTTT. Translating gives CAWSSGGPDTQYF.

This clone was counted a single time. The chain combines TRBV4-1 with TRBJ1-6; the D is unclear. CDR1 MGHRA and CDR2 YSYEKL come from the germline V gene. The CDR3 consists of 15 residues. The ends were cut back, 0 bases at V and 13 bases at J, with 16 bases in the middle. CDR3 sequence: CASSQDPRGSAPLHF. The CDR3 DNA sequence: TGCGCCAGCAGCCAAGATCCTCGGGGTTCTGCTCCCCTCCACTTT.

This clone occurred once. The rearrangement uses TRBV7-2 and TRBJ1-5, with D possibly matching TRBD1 (5 bases). The CDR3 length is 13 residues. Germline V gene lookup returns CDR1 SGHTA and CDR2 FQGNSA. V gave up 3 bases and J gave up 6 bases, with 9 bases separating them. The CDR3 DNA follows: TGTGCCAGCAGCTTCAGGGTGAGTCAGCCCCAGCATTTT. Its translation is CASSFRVSQPQHF.

In regard to this clone: This same CDR3 is encoded by further DNA sequences in the sample. The chain uses TRBV7-2 and TRBJ1-1, with D perhaps matching TRBD1 (5 bases). The CDR3 has 13 residues. The V gene lost 5 bases and the J gene lost 3 bases, with 10 bases spanning the gap. Germline CDR1 reads SGHTA; CDR2 reads FQGNSA. CDR3: CASSLGTYTEAFF. CDR3 nucleotides: TGTGCCAGCAGCCTAGGGACCTACACTGAAGCTTTCTTT.

The chain has TRBV5-6 and TRBJ2-7, with 10 bases aligning to TRBD2. Germline V gene sequence: CDR1 SGHDT, CDR2 YYEEEE. This CDR3 has 17 amino acids. With 4 bases clipped from V and 4 bases from J, the junction kept 14 bases outside the gene matches. The CDR3 loop is CASSLTEASGSIYEQYF. CDR3 DNA sequence: TGTGCCAGCAGCCTAACAGAGGCTAGCGGGAGCATATACGAGCAGTACTTC.

This chain links TRBV5-1 with TRBJ1-1, with no clear D. Trimming removed 4 bases at V and 1 base at J, with 14 bases between. CDR3 length: 15 residues. CDR1 and CDR2 from the germline V gene are SGHRS and YFSETQ. CDR3 sequence: CASSARVSGNTEAFF. The CDR3 region has the DNA TGCGCCAGCAGCGCCCGGGTCAGCGGGAACACTGAAGCTTTCTTT.

V gene TRBV28 combines with J gene TRBJ2-7; a weak D match, TRBD1 (6 bases). The germline V gene encodes CDR1 MDHEN and CDR2 SYDVKM. The CDR3 extends over 16 amino acids. The germline V and J ends were trimmed by 4 bases and 7 bases, with 23 bases remaining between them. The CDR3 DNA reads as TGTGCCAGCAGTTCCCCCCAGGGGCGACGGTTTCGGGAGCAGTACTTC. The encoded protein is CASSSPQGRRFREQYF. The full variable domain, its missing parts supplied by reference TRBV28 and TRBJ2-7, is DVKVTQSSRYLVKRTGEKVFLECVQDMDHENMFWYRQDPGLGLRLIYFSYDVKMKEKGDIPEGYSVSREKKERFSLILESASTNQTSMYLCASSSPQGRRFREQYFGPGTRLTVT.

The chain joins TRBV7-9 to TRBJ1-5; D unclear. V lost 5 bases, J lost 11 bases, and 13 bases lay in between. CDR3 size: 12 residues. Germline CDR1 is SEHNR and CDR2 is FQNEAQ (reference sequence). The chain's CDR3 is CASSSGETAQHF. DNA for the CDR3: TGTGCCAGCAGCAGCGGAGAAACGGCCCAGCATTTT.

V usage is TRBV14 and J usage is TRBJ2-5; 10 nucleotides match TRBD2. This CDR3 has 16 residues. The V gene end was trimmed by 2 bases and the J gene end by 3 bases; junction bases not matched to a gene: 6. Germline CDR1 SGHDN, CDR2 FVKESK. This chain's CDR3 is CASSQSRTSGKETQYF. The DNA for the CDR3 is TGTGCCAGCAGCCAATCTCGGACTAGCGGAAAAGAGACCCAGTACTTC.

The chain combines TRBV6-5 with TRBJ2-7; tentatively, D is TRBD1 or TRBD2 (5 bases each). Trimming took off 6 bases at V and 0 bases at J, with 15 bases between the two ends. The CDR3 is 15 residues long. Per germline, CDR1 MNHEY and CDR2 SVGAGI. CDR3 nucleotides: TGTGCCAGCAGCCCCCGGGGACGCATCTCCTACGAGCAGTACTTC. This translates into CASSPRGRISYEQYF.

The chain is built from TRBV4-2 and TRBJ2-2, with TRBD2 identical over 7 bases. V shed 4 bases and J 8 bases; nucleotides not matched to a gene: 10. Germline V gene data show CDR1 as LGHNA and CDR2 as YNFKEQ. The CDR3 is 15 amino acids. The CDR3 sequence is CASSPRGGRRGELFF. As DNA, the CDR3 is TGTGCCAGCAGCCCGAGAGGCGGGAGACGGGGGGAGCTGTTTTTT.

Here the CDR3 reads CASSHTPGQLATNEKLFF. The CDR3 DNA reads as TGTGCCAGCAGCCATACTCCGGGACAGTTAGCAACTAATGAAAAACTGTTTTTT. V and J are TRBV4-2 and TRBJ1-4; 7 bases are shared with TRBD1. Germline loops: CDR1 LGHNA, CDR2 YNFKEQ. Unmatched junction bases numbered 10, after V lost 3 bases and J lost 0 bases. The CDR3 contains 18 residues.

The J gene is TRBJ1-2, the V gene TRBV28; D remains unclear. This CDR3 has 12 residues. Per the germline V gene, CDR1 is MDHEN and CDR2 is SYDVKM. Trimming took off 7 bases at V and 4 bases at J, with 10 bases between the two ends. CDR3 sequence (DNA): TGTGCCAGCAAAACTGGACCCTATGGCTACACCTTC. Amino acids: CASKTGPYGYTF.

The V call is TRBV5-1, the J call TRBJ1-1; D not certain. Trimming cost V 4 bases and J 5 bases, with 18 bases left between them. There are 15 residues in the CDR3. Germline CDR1 reads SGHRS; CDR2 reads YFSETQ. The CDR3 sequence is CASSLNAGRQTEAFF. The CDR3 DNA reads TGCGCCAGCAGCCTTAACGCTGGGAGACAAACTGAAGCTTTCTTT. Using reference TRBV5-1 and TRBJ1-1 for the parts outside the CDR3, the full variable domain is KAGVTQTPRYLIKTRGQQVTLSCSPISGHRSVSWYQQTPGQGLQFLFEYFSETQRNKGNFPGRFSGRQFSNSRSEMNVSTLELGDSALYLCASSLNAGRQTEAFFGQGTRLTVV.

This chain uses TRBV6-6 with TRBJ2-2; D is perhaps TRBD2 (6 bases). CDR3 length: 14 residues. Trimming removed 4 bases from V and 7 bases from J, with 13 bases in between. CDR1 and CDR2 (germline): MNHNY, SVGAGI (reference sequence). The DNA of the CDR3 is TGTGCCAGCAGTTCCTCGGACTATCGCGGGGAGCTGTTTTTT. Translated: CASSSSDYRGELFF.

This chain joins TRBV5-8 and TRBJ2-2; 9 bases map to TRBD2. Per germline, CDR1 SGHTS and CDR2 YDEGEE. The length of the CDR3 is 15 residues. Germline trimming cut 2 bases from V and 5 bases from J; bases unmatched to any gene: 4. CDR3 DNA: TGTGCCAGCAGCTTAAGGCTAGCGGGAACCGGGGAGCTGTTTTTT. Translated, it gives CASSLRLAGTGELFF.

This sequence joins TRBV11-1 and TRBJ2-1; D may match TRBD1 or TRBD2 (6 bases each). Germline assignment: CDR1 SGHAT and CDR2 FQDESV (reference sequence). V lost 5 bases and J 4 bases, leaving 12 bases between the germline ends. The CDR3 loop spans 14 amino acids. This CDR3 reads CASSPGDFYNEQFF. CDR3 DNA sequence: TGTGCCAGCAGCCCAGGGGACTTTTACAATGAGCAGTTCTTC.

The V and J genes are TRBV14 and TRBJ2-1, with D possibly TRBD1 on 5 matching bases. Trimming left V 5 bases short and J 3 bases short, with 11 bases between. Germline-derived CDR1 and CDR2 are SGHDN and FVKESK. The CDR3 totals 14 residues. The CDR3, as DNA: TGTGCCAGCAGCTCGACAGCGCACTACAATGAGCAGTTCTTC. Amino acid sequence: CASSSTAHYNEQFF. The whole variable domain, remainder taken from reference TRBV14 and TRBJ2-1, is EAGVTQFPSHSVIEKGQTVTLRCDPISGHDNLYWYRRVMGKEIKFLLHFVKESKQDESGMPNNRFLAERTGGTYSTLKVQPAELEDSGVYFCASSSTAHYNEQFFGPGTRLTVL.

The rearrangement joins TRBV7-8 to TRBJ2-3, with 11 bases that match TRBD2. The germline V gene has CDR1 SGHVS and CDR2 FQNEAQ. CDR3 length: 16 amino acids. Trimming at V came to 1 base and at J to 5 bases, leaving 5 bases not matched to a gene. CDR3 sequence reads: CASSLGLAGWGDTQYF. CDR3 coding DNA: TGTGCCAGCAGCTTAGGACTAGCGGGATGGGGAGATACGCAGTATTTT.

The CDR3 coding sequence is TGTGCCAGCAGTCTTAACAGGGATAGGAGCACTGAAGCTTTCTTT. It yields the protein CASSLNRDRSTEAFF. The genes are TRBV28 and TRBJ1-1, with D maybe TRBD1 (6 bases). Germline lookup yields CDR1 MDHEN and CDR2 SYDVKM. The CDR3 totals 15 residues. With 5 bases removed from V and 4 bases from J, the gap between germline ends came to 17 bases.

V gene TRBV4-2 combines with J gene TRBJ1-4; 7 nucleotides align to TRBD1. The CDR3 covers 17 residues. Germline CDR1 LGHNA, CDR2 YNFKEQ. V shed 2 bases and J 5 bases; nucleotides not matched to a gene: 11. The CDR3 DNA reads as TGTGCCAGCAGCCAACCCGGCCAGGGGGGAAGAAATGAAAAACTGTTTTTT. Translation gives CASSQPGQGGRNEKLFF.

This clone appeared once. The chain carries TRBV7-2 and TRBJ2-7; TRBD2 is a possible D gene (6 bases). The CDR3 has 15 amino acids. The germline V gene encodes CDR1 SGHTA and CDR2 FQGNSA. V was clipped by 5 bases and J by 4 bases, with 18 bases between them. Here the CDR3 reads CASSPSWGDLYEQYF. CDR3 nucleotides: TGTGCCAGCAGCCCGAGCTGGGGGGACCTTTACGAGCAGTACTTC.

V usage is TRBV28 and J usage is TRBJ2-1, with D possibly being TRBD2 (6 bases). Germline lookup yields CDR1 MDHEN and CDR2 SYDVKM. V lost 7 bases, J lost 7 bases, and 14 bases lay in between. This CDR3 contains 13 residues. CDR3 region: CASTPGRRNEQFF. The CDR3 DNA reads TGTGCCAGCACCCCAGGGAGGAGGAATGAGCAGTTCTTC.